Listed below are T cell receptor beta chains from one sample, sequenced in a study of radiotherapy plus CTLA-4 blockade in lung cancer. Repertoires were generated with immunoSEQ multiplex PCR, while TCRdb's copy carries only in-frame clones and drops some. In the table there are about 100,000 clones, roughly 80% of which are singletons. Material: peripheral blood, obtained from a patient treated with radiotherapy plus ipilimumab. These receptors originate from a human donor with non-small cell lung cancer who had stable disease on radiotherapy plus ipilimumab. The CDR3 runs from the conserved cysteine through the conserved F or W. Fields, in order: V gene, J gene, clone size, D gene, CDR3 protein, CDR3 DNA. A D gene is named only where the DNA matches it firmly. Only some rows state a clone size, as once, few, many or a class for expanded clones.

TRBV28,TRBJ2-7,NA,TRBD2,CASSVGTSGYEQYF,TGTGCCAGCAGTGTCGGGACTAGCGGTTACGAGCAGTACTTC
TRBV30,TRBJ2-5,NA,TRBD2,CAWSPSQGTSGGRETQYF,TGTGCCTGGAGTCCATCCCAAGGGACTAGCGGGGGTCGGGAGACCCAGTACTTC
TRBV4-1,TRBJ1-1,few,NA,CASRRDTEAFF,TGCGCCAGCAGAAGGGACACTGAAGCTTTCTTT
TRBV11-3,TRBJ2-1,NA,TRBD1,CASSSRTGGNEQFF,TGTGCCAGCAGCAGCCGCACAGGGGGCAATGAGCAGTTCTTC
TRBV9,TRBJ2-7,NA,TRBD1,CASSERTGAPYEQYF,TGTGCCAGCAGCGAGAGGACAGGAGCTCCTTACGAGCAGTACTTC
TRBV29-1,TRBJ2-7,NA,TRBD1,CSVEDGTGRYEQYF,TGCAGCGTTGAAGACGGGACAGGGCGATACGAGCAGTACTTC
TRBV2,TRBJ1-5,few,NA,CASRDGTLSNQPQHF,TGTGCCAGCAGGGACGGGACTCTTAGCAATCAGCCCCAGCATTTT
TRBV19,TRBJ2-5,NA,TRBD2,CATQGGTSLGETQYF,TGTGCCACCCAGGGGGGGACTAGCCTGGGAGAGACCCAGTACTTC
TRBV2,TRBJ1-1,NA,NA,CASFGVVGTKAFF,TGTGCCAGCTTCGGAGTTGTCGGGACTAAAGCTTTCTTT
TRBV27,TRBJ1-4,NA,NA,CASSLSSLGLREKLFF,TGTGCCAGCAGTTTATCTTCCTTGGGGCTTAGGGAAAAACTGTTTTTT
TRBV10-3,TRBJ2-7,few,NA,CATTRDISYEQYF,TGTGCCACTACCCGGGACATTTCCTACGAGCAGTACTTC
TRBV29-1,TRBJ1-1,NA,NA,CSPERVGADTEAFF,TGCAGCCCAGAAAGGGTAGGCGCCGACACTGAAGCTTTCTTT
TRBV18,TRBJ2-3,NA,TRBD2,CASSQRGVGDTQYF,TGTGCCAGCTCCCAACGGGGGGTTGGGGATACGCAGTATTTT
TRBV30,TRBJ2-7,NA,NA,CAWSDSYEQYF,TGTGCCTGGAGTGACTCCTACGAGCAGTACTTC
TRBV7-9,TRBJ2-1,few,NA,CASSLDPLEQFF,TGTGCCAGCAGCTTAGACCCTCTTGAGCAGTTCTTC
TRBV28,TRBJ2-7,NA,TRBD1,CASSLIGTGNEQYF,TGTGCCAGCAGTTTAATCGGGACAGGGAACGAGCAGTACTTC
TRBV4-1,TRBJ1-2,NA,NA,CASSQDWSDEGYTF,TGCGCCAGCAGCCAAGATTGGTCAGACGAGGGCTACACCTTC
TRBV9,TRBJ2-1,NA,NA,CASSPGGGNYNEQFF,TGTGCCAGCAGCCCGGGGGGCGGCAACTACAATGAGCAGTTCTTC
TRBV9,TRBJ2-3,NA,TRBD1,CASSPSLWDRGSDTQYF,TGTGCCAGCAGCCCCTCGTTATGGGACAGGGGCTCAGATACGCAGTATTTT
TRBV10-1,TRBJ2-7,few,NA,CASSEQGRESYEQYF,TGCGCCAGCAGTGAGCAGGGCCGGGAATCCTACGAGCAGTACTTC
TRBV10-1,TRBJ1-5,few,TRBD1,CASSGTGDQPQHF,TGCGCCAGCAGCGGGACAGGGGATCAGCCCCAGCATTTT
TRBV5-1,TRBJ2-2,NA,TRBD1,CASSPGQANTGELFF,TGCGCCAGCAGCCCGGGACAGGCGAACACCGGGGAGCTGTTTTTT
TRBV19,TRBJ1-5,NA,NA,CASSGHLGQPQHF,TGTGCCAGTAGTGGCCACCTCGGTCAGCCCCAGCATTTT
TRBV9,TRBJ1-4,NA,TRBD1,CASSVSGTGAHWDEKLFF,TGTGCCAGCAGCGTATCCGGGACAGGGGCGCATTGGGACGAAAAACTGTTTTTT
TRBV18,TRBJ2-1,NA,TRBD1,CASSPGTGNYNEQFF,TGTGCCAGCTCACCCGGGACAGGGAACTACAATGAGCAGTTCTTC
TRBV6-5,TRBJ2-2,NA,NA,CASRETSAGELFF,TGTGCCAGCAGAGAGACCAGCGCCGGGGAGCTGTTTTTT
TRBV28,TRBJ1-5,NA,TRBD1,CASSPTGQGNQPQHF,TGTGCCAGCAGCCCAACGGGACAGGGGAATCAGCCCCAGCATTTT
TRBV10-1,TRBJ1-1,NA,NA,CASSESLGPSGTEAFF,TGCGCCAGCAGTGAGTCGCTGGGCCCTTCCGGTACTGAAGCTTTCTTT
TRBV2,TRBJ2-7,NA,NA,CATQQGYEQYF,TGTGCCACACAACAGGGCTACGAGCAGTACTTC
TRBV2,TRBJ1-2,NA,NA,CASSEVWVSGGYTF,TGTGCCAGCAGTGAAGTTTGGGTTTCTGGGGGCTACACCTTC
TRBV7-6,TRBJ1-1,NA,NA,CASTTGGHMNTEAFF,TGTGCCAGCACTACGGGGGGACACATGAACACTGAAGCTTTCTTT
TRBV9,TRBJ2-1,NA,NA,CASSVEGLGRSNEQFF,TGTGCCAGCAGCGTAGAGGGCCTGGGCAGGTCCAATGAGCAGTTCTTC
TRBV30,TRBJ1-3,NA,NA,CAWNGVSGNTIYF,TGTGCCTGGAATGGTGTCAGTGGAAACACCATATATTTT
TRBV2,TRBJ2-1,NA,TRBD1,CASRVTGGGTAEQFF,TGTGCCAGCAGGGTTACAGGGGGCGGAACAGCTGAGCAGTTCTTC
TRBV7-3,TRBJ2-2,NA,NA,CASSLVITGELFF,TGTGCCAGCAGCTTAGTGATCACCGGGGAGCTGTTTTTT
TRBV6-6,TRBJ2-3,few,NA,CAITPGGVRTDTQYF,TGTGCCATCACCCCCGGGGGAGTTAGGACAGATACGCAGTATTTT
TRBV5-1,TRBJ2-7,NA,TRBD1,CASSPEPGQGGREQYF,TGCGCCAGCAGCCCGGAACCGGGACAGGGTGGTCGCGAGCAGTACTTC
TRBV7-9,TRBJ2-7,NA,TRBD1,CASSSLSLKSGTGQYEQYF,TGTGCCAGCAGTTCACTCTCTTTAAAATCCGGGACAGGGCAATACGAGCAGTACTTC
TRBV7-3,TRBJ2-7,few,TRBD1,CASSLRGGQGSYEQYF,TGTGCCAGCAGCTTAAGGGGCGGACAGGGCTCCTACGAGCAGTACTTC
TRBV7-6,TRBJ2-5,few,NA,CASSLAQETQYF,TGTGCCAGCAGCTTAGCACAAGAGACCCAGTACTTC
TRBV9,TRBJ1-5,NA,NA,CASSVGGDNQPQHF,TGTGCCAGCAGCGTAGGCGGTGATAATCAGCCCCAGCATTTT
TRBV27,TRBJ1-6,NA,TRBD1,CASSLSGTATLHF,TGTGCCAGCAGTTTATCCGGGACAGCGACCCTCCACTTT
TRBV20-1,TRBJ1-2,NA,NA,CSARGSYGYTF,TGCAGTGCTAGGGGCAGCTATGGCTACACCTTC
TRBV5-6,TRBJ2-4,NA,NA,CASSFRRNIQYF,TGTGCCAGCAGCTTCCGGAGGAACATTCAGTACTTC
TRBV13,TRBJ2-5,NA,TRBD2,CASSLTGLAEETQYF,TGTGCCAGCAGCCTAACAGGCCTAGCGGAAGAGACCCAGTACTTC
TRBV7-9,TRBJ2-3,NA,TRBD2,CASSLTGGGTDTQYF,TGTGCCAGCAGCCTTACGGGAGGAGGCACAGATACGCAGTATTTT
TRBV12-5,TRBJ2-7,NA,TRBD2,CASGLGAGTSGRVNEQYF,TGTGCTAGTGGTTTGGGGGCAGGGACTAGCGGGAGGGTCAACGAGCAGTACTTC
TRBV19,TRBJ1-1,NA,TRBD1,CASSRIPLGTGLGNTEAFF,TGTGCCAGTAGTCGAATCCCCCTCGGGACAGGGCTGGGGAACACTGAAGCTTTCTTT